This TCR beta chain was observed in a study of blood T cells in healthy people across ages. Between the trimmed V and J ends, which lost 5 bases and 0 bases, there was a span of 20 bases. The CDR3 consists of 17 residues. Germline V lookup: CDR1 SGHRS, CDR2 YFSETQ. A J-beta primer mix and a sample-barcoded 5' primer were used in a second PCR of about 7 to 12 cycles. TCRdb reprocessed the 5' RACE reads with MiXCR, giving one entry per CDR3 protein. The repertoire holds more than 800,000 distinct CDR3 sequences, under 35% seen once, with around a sixth in the top ten. Findings and caveats of the study: Long-lived donors had more naive CD4+ cells and higher diversity than aged donors.

A note on this clonotype: Its antigen is not known.

V is TRBV5-1 and J is TRBJ1-2; a possible D gene is TRBD1 (5 bases). Sequencing was carried out using blood. The receptor was derived from an elderly woman in good health. CDR3 coding DNA: TGCGCCAGCAGACAGTCAGGACAAGGGACCCCTAACTATGGCTACACCTTC. Amino acid sequence: CASRQSGQGTPNYGYTF.